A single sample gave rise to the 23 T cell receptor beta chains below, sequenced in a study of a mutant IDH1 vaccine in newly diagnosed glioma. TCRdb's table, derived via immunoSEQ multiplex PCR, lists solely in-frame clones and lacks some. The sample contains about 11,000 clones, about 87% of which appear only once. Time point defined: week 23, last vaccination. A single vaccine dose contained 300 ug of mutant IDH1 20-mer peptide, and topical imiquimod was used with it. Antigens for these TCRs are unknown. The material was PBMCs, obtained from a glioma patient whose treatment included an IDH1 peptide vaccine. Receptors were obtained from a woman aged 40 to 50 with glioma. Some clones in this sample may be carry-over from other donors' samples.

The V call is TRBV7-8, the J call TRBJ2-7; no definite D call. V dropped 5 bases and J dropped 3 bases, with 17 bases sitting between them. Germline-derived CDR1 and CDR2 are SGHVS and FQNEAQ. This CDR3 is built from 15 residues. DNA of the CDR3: TGTGCCAGCAGCCCAAGGCGGTTCCTCCGCTACGAGCAGTACTTC. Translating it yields CASSPRRFLRYEQYF.

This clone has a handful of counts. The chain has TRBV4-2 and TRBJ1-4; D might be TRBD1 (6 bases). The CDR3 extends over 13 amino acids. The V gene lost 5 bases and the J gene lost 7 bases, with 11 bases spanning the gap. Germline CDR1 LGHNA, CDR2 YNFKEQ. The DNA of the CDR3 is TGTGCCAGCAGCTTTGAGGGGGTTGAAAAACTGTTTTTT. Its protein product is CASSFEGVEKLFF.

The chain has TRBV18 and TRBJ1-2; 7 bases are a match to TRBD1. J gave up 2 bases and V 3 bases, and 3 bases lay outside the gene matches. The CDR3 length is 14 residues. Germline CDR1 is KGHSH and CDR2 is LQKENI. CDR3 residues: CASSPGTVNYGYTF. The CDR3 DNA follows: TGTGCCAGCTCACCCGGGACAGTCAACTATGGCTACACCTTC. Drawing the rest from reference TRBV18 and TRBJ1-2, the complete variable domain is NAGVMQNPRHLVRRRGQEARLRCSPMKGHSHVYWYRQLPEEGLKFMVYLQKENIIDESGMPKERFSAEFPKEGPSILRIQQVVRGDSAAYFCASSPGTVNYGYTFGSGTRLTVV.

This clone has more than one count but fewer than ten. CDR3 coding DNA: TGTGCCAGCAGCTTAGCAGGGTCGCTAGGCAATGAGCAGTTCTTC. It codes for CASSLAGSLGNEQFF. The gene calls are TRBV7-9 and TRBJ2-1; unclear D gene. Trimming removed 0 bases at V and 6 bases at J, with 12 bases between. This CDR3 comprises 15 residues. CDR1 SEHNR and CDR2 FQNEAQ come from the germline V gene (reference sequence).

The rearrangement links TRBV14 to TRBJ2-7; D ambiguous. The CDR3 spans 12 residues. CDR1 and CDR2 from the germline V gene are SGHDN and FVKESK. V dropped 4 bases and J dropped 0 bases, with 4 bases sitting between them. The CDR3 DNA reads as TGTGCCAGCAGCCGGACCTCCTACGAGCAGTACTTC. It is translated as CASSRTSYEQYF.

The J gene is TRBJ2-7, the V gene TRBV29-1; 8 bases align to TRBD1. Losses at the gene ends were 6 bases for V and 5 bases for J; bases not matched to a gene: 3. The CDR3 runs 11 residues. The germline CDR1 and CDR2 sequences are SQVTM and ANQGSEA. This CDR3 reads CSVAQGDEQYF. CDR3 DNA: TGCAGCGTGGCACAGGGGGACGAGCAGTACTTC.

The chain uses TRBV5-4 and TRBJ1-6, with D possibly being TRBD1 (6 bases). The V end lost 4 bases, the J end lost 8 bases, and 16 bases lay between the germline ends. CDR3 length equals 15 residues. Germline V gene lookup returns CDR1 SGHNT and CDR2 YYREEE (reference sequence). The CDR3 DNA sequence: TGTGCCAGCAGCGTCCTGGGGGCTGGGGATTCACCCCTCCACTTT. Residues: CASSVLGAGDSPLHF.

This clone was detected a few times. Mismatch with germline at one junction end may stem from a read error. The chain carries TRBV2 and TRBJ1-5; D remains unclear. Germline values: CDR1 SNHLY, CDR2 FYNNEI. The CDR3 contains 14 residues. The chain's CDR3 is CASSDKLSSQPQHF. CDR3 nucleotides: TGTGCCAGCAGTGACAAACTCAGCAGTCAGCCCCAGCATTTT.

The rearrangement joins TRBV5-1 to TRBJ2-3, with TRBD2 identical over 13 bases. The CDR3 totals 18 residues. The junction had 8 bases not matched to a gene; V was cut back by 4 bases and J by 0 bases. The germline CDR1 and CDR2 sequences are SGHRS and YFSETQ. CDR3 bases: TGCGCCAGCAGCAGTACTAGCGGGAGGGTCCTTAGCACAGATACGCAGTATTTT. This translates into CASSSTSGRVLSTDTQYF.

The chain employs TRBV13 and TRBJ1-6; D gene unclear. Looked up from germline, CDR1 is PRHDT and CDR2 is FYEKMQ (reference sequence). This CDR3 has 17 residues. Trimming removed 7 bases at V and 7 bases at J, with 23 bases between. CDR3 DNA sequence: TGTGCCAGCACCGCTTATTCGCCTGGGCCGGGGAATTCACCCCTCCACTTT. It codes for CASTAYSPGPGNSPLHF.

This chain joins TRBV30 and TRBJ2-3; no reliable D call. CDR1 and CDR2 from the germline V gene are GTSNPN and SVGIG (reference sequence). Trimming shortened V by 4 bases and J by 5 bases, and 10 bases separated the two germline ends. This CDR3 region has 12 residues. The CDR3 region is CAWKRYEDTQYF. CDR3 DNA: TGTGCCTGGAAGAGGTATGAAGATACGCAGTATTTT.

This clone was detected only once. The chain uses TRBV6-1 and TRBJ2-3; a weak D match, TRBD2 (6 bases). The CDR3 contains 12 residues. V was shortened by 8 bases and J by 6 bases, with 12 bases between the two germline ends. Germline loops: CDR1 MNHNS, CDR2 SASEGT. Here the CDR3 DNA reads TGTGCCAGCCGGGACTTGAGGGATACGCAGTATTTT. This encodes CASRDLRDTQYF.

DNA for the CDR3: TGCGCCAGTGGAGGACTAGCGGGGAATTACAATGAGCAGTTCTTC. Translating gives CASGGLAGNYNEQFF. This chain links TRBV5-1 with TRBJ2-1; TRBD2 matches 12 bases. From germline, CDR1 is SGHRS and CDR2 YFSETQ. The J segment lost 4 bases and the V segment lost 8 bases, leaving 7 bases of the junction unmatched. The CDR3 contains 15 residues.

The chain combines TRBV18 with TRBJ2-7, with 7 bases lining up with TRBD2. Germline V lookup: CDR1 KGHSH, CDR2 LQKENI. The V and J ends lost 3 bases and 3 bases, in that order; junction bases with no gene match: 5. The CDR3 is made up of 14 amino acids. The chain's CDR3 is CASSPSGGSYEQYF. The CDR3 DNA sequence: TGTGCCAGCTCACCTTCCGGCGGGAGCTACGAGCAGTACTTC.

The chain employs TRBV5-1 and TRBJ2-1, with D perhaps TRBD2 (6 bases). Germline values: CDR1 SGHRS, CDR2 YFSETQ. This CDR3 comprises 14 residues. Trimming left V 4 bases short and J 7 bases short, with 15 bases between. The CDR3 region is CASSPRASGNEQFF. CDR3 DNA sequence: TGCGCCAGCAGCCCCCGCGCCAGCGGGAATGAGCAGTTCTTC.

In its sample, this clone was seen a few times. The CDR3 DNA reads TGTGCCACCACCTACCGAGGCGTCACCGGGGAGCTGTTTTTT. Its translation is CATTYRGVTGELFF. This sequence joins TRBV6-5 and TRBJ2-2; D remains ambiguous. There are 14 residues in the CDR3. The ends were cut back, 10 bases at V and 4 bases at J, with 16 bases in the middle. Germline values: CDR1 MNHEY, CDR2 SVGAGI.

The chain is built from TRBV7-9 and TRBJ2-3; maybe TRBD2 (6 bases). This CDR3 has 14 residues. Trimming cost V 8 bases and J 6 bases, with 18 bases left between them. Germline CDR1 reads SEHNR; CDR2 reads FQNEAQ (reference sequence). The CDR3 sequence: CASGRQGGSDTQYF. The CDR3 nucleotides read TGTGCCAGCGGGAGGCAGGGAGGTTCGGATACGCAGTATTTT.

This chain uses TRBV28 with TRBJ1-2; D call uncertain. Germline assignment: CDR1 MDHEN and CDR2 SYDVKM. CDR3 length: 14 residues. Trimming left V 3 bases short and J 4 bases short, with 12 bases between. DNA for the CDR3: TGTGCCAGCAGTTTTCCCCCACAAACCTATGGCTACACCTTC. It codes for CASSFPPQTYGYTF.

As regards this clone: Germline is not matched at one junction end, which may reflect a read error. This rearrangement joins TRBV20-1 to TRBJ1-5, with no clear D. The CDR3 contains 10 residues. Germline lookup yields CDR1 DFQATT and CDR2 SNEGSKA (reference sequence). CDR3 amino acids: CSTSNQPQHF. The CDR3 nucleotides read TGCAGTACTAGCAATCAGCCCCAGCATTTT.

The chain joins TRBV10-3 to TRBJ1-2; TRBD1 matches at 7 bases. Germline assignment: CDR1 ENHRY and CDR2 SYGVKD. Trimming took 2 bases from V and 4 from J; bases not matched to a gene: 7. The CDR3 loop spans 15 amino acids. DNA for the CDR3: TGTGCCATCAGTGAGGCGACAGGGTCTGGCTATGGCTACACCTTC. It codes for CAISEATGSGYGYTF.

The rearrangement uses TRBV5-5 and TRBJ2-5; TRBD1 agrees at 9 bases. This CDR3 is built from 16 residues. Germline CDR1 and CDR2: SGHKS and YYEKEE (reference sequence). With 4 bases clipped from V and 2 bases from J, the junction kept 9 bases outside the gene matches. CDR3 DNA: TGTGCCAGCAGCCCTAAGGACAGGGGCCTACAAGAGACCCAGTACTTC. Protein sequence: CASSPKDRGLQETQYF.

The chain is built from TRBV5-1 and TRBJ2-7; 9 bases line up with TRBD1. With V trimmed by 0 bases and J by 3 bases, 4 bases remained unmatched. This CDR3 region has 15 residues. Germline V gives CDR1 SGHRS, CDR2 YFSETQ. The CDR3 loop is CASSLGSGQGYEQYF. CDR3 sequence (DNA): TGCGCCAGCAGCTTGGGCTCGGGACAGGGCTACGAGCAGTACTTC.

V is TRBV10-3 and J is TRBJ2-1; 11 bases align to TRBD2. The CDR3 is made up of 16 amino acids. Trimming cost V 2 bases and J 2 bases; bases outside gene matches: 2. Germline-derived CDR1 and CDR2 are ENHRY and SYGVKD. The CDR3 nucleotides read TGTGCCATCAGTGAGGATAGCGGGGGGGCCTACAATGAGCAGTTCTTC. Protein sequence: CAISEDSGGAYNEQFF.